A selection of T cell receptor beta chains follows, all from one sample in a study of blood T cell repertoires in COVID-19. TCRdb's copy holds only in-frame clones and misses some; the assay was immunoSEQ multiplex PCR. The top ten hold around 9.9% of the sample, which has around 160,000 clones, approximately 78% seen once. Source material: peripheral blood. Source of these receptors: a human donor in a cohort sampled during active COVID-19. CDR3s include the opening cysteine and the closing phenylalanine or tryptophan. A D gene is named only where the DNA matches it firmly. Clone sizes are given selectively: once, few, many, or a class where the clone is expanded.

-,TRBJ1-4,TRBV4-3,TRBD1,TGCGCCAGCAGCCAAGAGGAACTAGGACAGGGGGCCTACGAAAATGAAAAACTGTTTTTT,CASSQEELGQGAYENEKLFF
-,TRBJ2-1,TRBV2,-,TGTGCCAGTCAGGGCCCCAATGAGCAGTTCTTC,CASQGPNEQFF
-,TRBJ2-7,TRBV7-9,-,TGTGCCAGCAGCTCCGAGGTGAGGTACGAGCAGTACTTC,CASSSEVRYEQYF
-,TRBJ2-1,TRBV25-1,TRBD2,TGTGCCACGAGGACTAGCGGGCGTTACAATGAGCAGTTCTTC,CATRTSGRYNEQFF
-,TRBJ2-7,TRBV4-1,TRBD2,TGCGCCAGCAGCCAAGCCGGCGGGAGCTACGAGCAGTACTTC,CASSQAGGSYEQYF
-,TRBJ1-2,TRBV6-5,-,TGTGCCAGCAGTTACTCGGGGCGCGACTATGGCTACACCTTC,CASSYSGRDYGYTF
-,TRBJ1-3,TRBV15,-,TGTGCCACCAGCAGACCCGGAGCTGGAAACACCATATATTTT,CATSRPGAGNTIYF
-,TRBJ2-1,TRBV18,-,TGTGCCAGCTCACCAAATCTTCAGGGCTCAGGGGATGAGCAGTTCTTC,CASSPNLQGSGDEQFF
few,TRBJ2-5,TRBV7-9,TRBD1,TGTGCCACATACAGGGGAGACCAAGAGACCCAGTACTTC,CATYRGDQETQYF
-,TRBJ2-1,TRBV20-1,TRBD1,TGCAGTGCTAGTAGGGGGCCGTCCTACAATGAGCAGTTCTTC,CSASRGPSYNEQFF
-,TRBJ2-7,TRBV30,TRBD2,TGTGCCTGGAGTCCCGGGGGGGCGGGTTCCTACGAGCAGTACTTC,CAWSPGGAGSYEQYF
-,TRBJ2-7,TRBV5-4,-,TGTGCCAGCAGCTTGGGAGGGGGGGGCAGTCAGTACGAGCAGTACTTC,CASSLGGGGSQYEQYF
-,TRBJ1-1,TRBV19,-,TGTGCCACCCAGGACGGGGGTATGAACACTGAAGCTTTCTTT,CATQDGGMNTEAFF
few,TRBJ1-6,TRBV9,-,TGTGCCAGCAGCGTAGTTTTTTCAGGGTCACCCCTCCACTTT,CASSVVFSGSPLHF
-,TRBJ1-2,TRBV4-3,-,TGCGCCAGCAGCCAAGAATGGGGGGGAGGTAACTATGGCTACACCTTC,CASSQEWGGGNYGYTF
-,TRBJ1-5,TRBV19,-,TGTGCCAGTAGTATAGGTGGGGGGGCCCTCCAGCATTTT,CASSIGGGALQHF
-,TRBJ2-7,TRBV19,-,TGTGCCAGTAGTATTGAGAGGGATGGCGAGCAGTACTTC,CASSIERDGEQYF
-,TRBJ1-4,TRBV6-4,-,TGTGCCAGCAGAGTGGAGGGTCGAGGCCGTCTTGGGGAAAAACTGTTTTTT,CASRVEGRGRLGEKLFF
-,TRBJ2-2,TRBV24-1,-,TGTGCCGCCAGTAGGACACCTACCGGGGAGCTGTTTTTT,CAASRTPTGELFF
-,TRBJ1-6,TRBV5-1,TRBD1,TGCGCCAGCAGCTCGAACAGGGGGCATTCACCCCTCCACTTT,CASSSNRGHSPLHF
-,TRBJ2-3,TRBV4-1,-,TGCGCCAGCAGCCAACGAGAGTTAGATACGCAGTATTTT,CASSQRELDTQYF
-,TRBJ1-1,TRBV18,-,TGTGCCAGCTCACCATCGGACATGAACACTGAAGCTTTCTTT,CASSPSDMNTEAFF
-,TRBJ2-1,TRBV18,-,TGTGCCAGCTCACCAGGGAGCAGTGAGCAGTTCTTC,CASSPGSSEQFF
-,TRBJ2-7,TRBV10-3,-,TGTGCCATCAGTGAGGGGCGTGGCGAGCAGTACTTC,CAISEGRGEQYF
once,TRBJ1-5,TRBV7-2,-,TGTGCCAGCAGCTTCCTCGGGGGGGTAGAACAGCCCCAGCATTTT,CASSFLGGVEQPQHF
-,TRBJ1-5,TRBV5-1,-,TGCGCCACCCGAAGGGGGCAGCCCCAGCATTTT,CATRRGQPQHF
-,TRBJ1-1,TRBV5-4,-,TGTGCCAGCAGCTTGCCGGCCCGGTCGGGCACTGAAGCTTTCTTT,CASSLPARSGTEAFF
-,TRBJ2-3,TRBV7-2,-,TGTGCCAGCAGCTTAGGGAGGAGCACAGATACGCAGTATTTT,CASSLGRSTDTQYF
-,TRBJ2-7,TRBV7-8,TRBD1,TGTGCCAGCAGCTTAGCGACAGGGATCAACGAGCAGTACTTC,CASSLATGINEQYF
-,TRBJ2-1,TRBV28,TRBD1,TGTGCCAGCAGGGACAGGGATCAACCAGGCAATGAGCAGTTCTTC,CASRDRDQPGNEQFF
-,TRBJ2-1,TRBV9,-,TGTGCCAGCAGCGTAGGAGCGGGCCGTCTCAATGAGCAGTTCTTC,CASSVGAGRLNEQFF
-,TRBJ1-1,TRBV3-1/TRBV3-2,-,TGTGCCACCACTTGGAAAGGGGGGAACACTGAAGCTTTCTTT,CATTWKGGNTEAFF
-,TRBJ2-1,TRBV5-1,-,TGCGCCAGCAGCCAGGGAAATGAGCAGTTCTTC,CASSQGNEQFF
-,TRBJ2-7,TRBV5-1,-,TGCGCCAGCAGCTTAAGGGGCGGGGTCTACGAGCAGTACTTC,CASSLRGGVYEQYF
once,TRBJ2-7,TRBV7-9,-,TGTGCCAGCAGCGGAGTGGTTTCCTACGAGCAGTACTTC,CASSGVVSYEQYF
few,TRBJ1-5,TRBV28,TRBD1,TGTGCCAGCAGTTTATCTGACAGGGGAGGACGGCCCCAGCATTTT,CASSLSDRGGRPQHF
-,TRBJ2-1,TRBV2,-,TGTGCCAGCAGACAAGCGGGCCTCCCTACAAATGAGCAGTTCTTC,CASRQAGLPTNEQFF
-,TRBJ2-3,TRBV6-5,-,TGTGCCAGCGGCCAGAGCGGTGAGACGCAGTATTTT,CASGQSGETQYF
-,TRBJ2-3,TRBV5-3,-,TGTGCCAGAAGTCCCCCCCCTAGGCTCAAAGATACGCAGTATTTT,CARSPPPRLKDTQYF
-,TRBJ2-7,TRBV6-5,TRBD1,TGTGCCAGCAGCTGGACAGGGCACTACGAGCAGTACTTC,CASSWTGHYEQYF
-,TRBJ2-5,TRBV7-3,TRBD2,TGTGCCAGCGGGGACGGGAGGGAGGAGACCCAGTACTTC,CASGDGREETQYF
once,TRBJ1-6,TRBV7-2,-,TGTGCCAGTACCCGGGGGGGCCTGGGTTCACCCCTCCACTTT,CASTRGGLGSPLHF
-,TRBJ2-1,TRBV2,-,TGTGCCAGCAGTGAAATGGACAGTCAGTTCTTC,CASSEMDSQFF
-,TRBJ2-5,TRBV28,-,TGTGCCAGCAGTGAACAGGGTCTAGAGGAGACCCAGTACTTC,CASSEQGLEETQYF
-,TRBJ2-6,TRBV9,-,TGTGCCAGCAGCGCCCAAGTTGGAGCTGGGGCCAACGTCCTGACTTTC,CASSAQVGAGANVLTF
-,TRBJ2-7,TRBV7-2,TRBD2,TGTGCCAGCAGCCCCCGGCGCGGGAGGGCTATAGACGAGCAGTACTTC,CASSPRRGRAIDEQYF
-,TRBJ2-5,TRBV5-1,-,TGCGCCAGCAGCCCTGAAAGAGGGACCCAGTACTTC,CASSPERGTQYF
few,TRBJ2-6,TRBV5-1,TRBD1,TGCGCCAGCAGCTTGGATGGGACAGCCAACTCTGGGGCCAACGTCCTGACTTTC,CASSLDGTANSGANVLTF
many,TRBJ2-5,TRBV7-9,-,TGTGCCAGCAGCCCCCCAGGGGCGGGAGAAAGTGAGACCCAGTACTTC,CASSPPGAGESETQYF
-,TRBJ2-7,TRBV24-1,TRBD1,TGTGCCACCAGTGAAACGGACAGGGGGCAATACGAGCAGTACTTC,CATSETDRGQYEQYF
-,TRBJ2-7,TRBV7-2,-,TGTGCCAGCAGCTACCGACAGAACTACGAGCAGTACTTC,CASSYRQNYEQYF
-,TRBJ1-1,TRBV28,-,TGTGCCGCAACACGGGTCCCGAACACTGAAGCTTTCTTT,CAATRVPNTEAFF
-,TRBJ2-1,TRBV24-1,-,TGTGCCACCAGTGATGCATCAGGGGTACACAATGAGCAGTTCTTC,CATSDASGVHNEQFF